This entry lists 24 T cell receptor beta chains sequenced from one sample in a study of blood T cell repertoires in COVID-19. Produced via immunoSEQ multiplex PCR; TCRdb's table is partial and in-frame only. Of 200,000 to 250,000 clones listed, approximately 80% were seen once; the top ten hold over 10%. Sequencing was performed on peripheral blood. These receptors were taken from a human donor in a cohort sampled during active COVID-19.

V and J are TRBV4-3 and TRBJ2-7; 7 bases are shared with TRBD2. The length of the CDR3 is 13 residues. V shed 2 bases, J shed 3 bases, and the junction held 1 base outside the gene matches. Germline CDR1 reads LGHNA; CDR2 reads YSLEER. The CDR3 DNA follows: TGCGCCAGCAGCCAACGGGACTACTACGAGCAGTACTTC. It specifies CASSQRDYYEQYF.

The V and J genes are TRBV19 and TRBJ2-5; TRBD2 agrees at 12 bases. J was trimmed by 4 bases and V by 7 bases; bases with no gene match: 13. CDR3 length: 17 residues. Per germline, CDR1 LNHDA and CDR2 SQIVND (reference sequence). Here the CDR3 reads CASIPTHPGLAGETQYF. For the CDR3, the DNA is TGTGCCAGTATCCCCACCCACCCGGGACTAGCGGGAGAGACCCAGTACTTC.

The chain uses TRBV7-2 and TRBJ1-5; D is possibly TRBD1 (5 bases). The CDR3 totals 13 residues. V lost 5 bases and J lost 6, with 11 bases in between. Germline loops: CDR1 SGHTA, CDR2 FQGNSA. CDR3 region: CASSQGGSQPQHF. CDR3 DNA sequence: TGTGCCAGCAGCCAGGGCGGTAGTCAGCCCCAGCATTTT.

J is TRBJ2-2 and V is TRBV27, with 8 nucleotides matching TRBD2. J was trimmed by 4 bases and V by 3 bases; bases with no gene match: 4. CDR3 size: 15 residues. Germline values: CDR1 MNHEY, CDR2 SMNVEV (reference sequence). The CDR3, as DNA: TGTGCCAGCAGTTTCGCAACTAGCGGCACCGGGGAGCTGTTTTTT. Its protein is CASSFATSGTGELFF.

The CDR3 loop reads CACNRGPYEQYF. CDR3 sequence (DNA): TGTGCCTGTAACAGGGGGCCCTACGAGCAGTACTTC. The chain couples TRBV30 to TRBJ2-7; TRBD1 matches 9 bases. From germline, CDR1 is GTSNPN and CDR2 SVGIG (reference sequence). CDR3 length: 12 amino acids. V lost 6 bases and J lost 2; bases outside the gene matches: 2.

Worth noting for this clone: The same CDR3 is also encoded by other DNA sequences in this sample. The J gene is TRBJ2-3, the V gene TRBV20-1, with unresolved D. The CDR3 has 13 residues. Per germline, CDR1 DFQATT and CDR2 SNEGSKA (reference sequence). V gave up 3 bases and J gave up 0 bases, with 7 bases separating them. CDR3 sequence reads: CSASLRSTDTQYF. CDR3 coding DNA: TGCAGTGCTAGTCTCCGGAGCACAGATACGCAGTATTTT.

The CDR3 region is CASSLASGGEQFF. The CDR3 DNA follows: TGTGCCAGCAGTTTAGCCTCAGGGGGTGAGCAGTTCTTC. J is TRBJ2-1 and V is TRBV12-3 or TRBV12-4, with 7 bases that match TRBD1. This CDR3 has 13 residues. V lost 0 bases and J lost 9; bases outside the gene matches: 2.

The chain combines TRBV18 with TRBJ1-2; 8 bases fit TRBD1. Germline CDR1 is KGHSH and CDR2 is LQKENI. CDR3 length equals 15 residues. V lost 4 bases to trimming and J lost 7 bases; unmatched junction nucleotides: 11. The chain's CDR3 is CASSLLTGENGGYTF. The CDR3 nucleotides read TGTGCCAGCTCACTACTGACAGGGGAGAATGGTGGCTACACCTTC.

J is TRBJ2-2 and V is TRBV24-1; tentative D call: TRBD1 (5 bases). The V and J ends lost 9 bases and 3 bases respectively, with 22 bases between them. The CDR3 consists of 17 residues. From germline, CDR1 is KGHDR and CDR2 SFDVKD. The chain's CDR3 is CATDSGDNPWDTGELFF. The CDR3 nucleotides are TGTGCCACCGACAGTGGGGATAACCCTTGGGACACCGGGGAGCTGTTTTTT.

This clone showed up just a few times. The rearrangement links TRBV7-9 to TRBJ2-5; weak D call: TRBD2 (6 bases). CDR1 is SEHNR and CDR2 is FQNEAQ in the germline V gene (reference sequence). This CDR3 is 15 amino acids long. Trimming stripped 1 base from V and 1 base from J, with 10 bases between. CDR3 protein: CASSLGTNTQETQYF. CDR3 in DNA: TGTGCCAGCAGCTTAGGGACTAATACCCAAGAGACCCAGTACTTC.

This rearrangement joins TRBV5-1 to TRBJ2-3; the match to TRBD1 covers 9 bases. The CDR3 is 15 residues long. V shed 3 bases and J 4 bases; nucleotides not matched to a gene: 6. Germline V gives CDR1 SGHRS, CDR2 YFSETQ. CDR3 DNA sequence: TGCGCCAGCAGCTCAGGACAGGGGAGGCCAGATACGCAGTATTTT. It yields the protein CASSSGQGRPDTQYF.

This clone was detected only a few times. This sequence joins TRBV10-3 and TRBJ2-7; 9 nucleotides match TRBD1. The CDR3 totals 16 residues. Germline assignment: CDR1 ENHRY and CDR2 SYGVKD. Unmatched junction bases numbered 10, after V lost 2 bases and J lost 5 bases. The CDR3 region is CAISEEIGTGPHEQYF. The CDR3, as DNA: TGTGCCATCAGTGAGGAAATCGGGACAGGGCCACACGAGCAGTACTTC.

The V call is TRBV7-8, the J call TRBJ1-5, with D tentatively TRBD1 (5 bases). The CDR3 is made up of 15 amino acids. Germline V gene lookup returns CDR1 SGHVS and CDR2 FQNEAQ. Between the trimmed V and J ends, which lost 5 bases and 7 bases, there was a span of 18 bases. The CDR3 DNA reads as TGTGCCAGCAGCCAGGGTGGGGGGTTAGGACAGCCCCAGCATTTT. Protein: CASSQGGGLGQPQHF.

The chain recombines TRBV19 with TRBJ2-1; the match to TRBD2 covers 9 bases. The V gene's germline CDR1 is LNHDA and CDR2 SQIVND (reference sequence). The CDR3 covers 15 residues. V lost 10 bases to trimming and J lost 8 bases; unmatched junction nucleotides: 15. Here the CDR3 DNA reads TGTGCCACTCAACCGCTCGCGGGAGGGCCGGATGAGCAGTTCTTC. Translating gives CATQPLAGGPDEQFF.

J is TRBJ1-6 and V is TRBV11-3; TRBD1 aligns across 7 bases. V gave up 5 bases and J gave up 7 bases; unmatched junction bases: 5. The germline V gene encodes CDR1 SGHNT and CDR2 YENEEA. The CDR3 runs 14 residues. CDR3 bases: TGTGCCAGCAGCCTTGGGACAGAGAATTCACCCCTCCACTTT. Its translation: CASSLGTENSPLHF.

The sample holds one count of this clone. The V call is TRBV9, the J call TRBJ2-1; perhaps TRBD1 as D (6 bases). The ends were cut back, 1 base at V and 2 bases at J, with 10 bases in the middle. The CDR3 totals 15 residues. Germline loops: CDR1 SGDLS, CDR2 YYNGEE. CDR3 coding DNA: TGTGCCAGCAGCGTACAGGGGCGGCCCTACAATGAGCAGTTCTTC. Protein sequence: CASSVQGRPYNEQFF. The entire variable domain, with the rest obtained from reference TRBV9 and TRBJ2-1, is as follows: DSGVTQTPKHLITATGQRVTLRCSPRSGDLSVYWYQQSLDQGLQFLIQYYNGEERAKGNILERFSAQQFPDLHSELNLSSLELGDSALYFCASSVQGRPYNEQFFGPGTRLTVL.

This clone was observed a single time. The V gene is TRBV7-2, the J gene TRBJ1-2; D possibly corresponds to TRBD1 (5 bases). From germline, CDR1 is SGHTA and CDR2 FQGNSA. The CDR3 runs to 14 residues. Trimming stripped 5 bases from V and 3 bases from J, with 13 bases between. In DNA form, the CDR3 reads TGTGCCAGCAGCCCCACGGGGGGGGACTATGGCTACACCTTC. This gives the protein CASSPTGGDYGYTF.

V gene TRBV18 combines with J gene TRBJ2-5, with unresolved D. CDR1 and CDR2 (germline): KGHSH, LQKENI. The germline V and J ends were trimmed by 0 bases and 5 bases, with 7 bases remaining between them. This CDR3 spans 13 amino acids. The chain's CDR3 is CASSPPSVETQYF. In DNA, the CDR3 is TGTGCCAGCTCACCACCCTCCGTGGAGACCCAGTACTTC.

This chain connects TRBV7-8 to TRBJ2-5; D perhaps matches TRBD2 (6 bases). This CDR3 is built from 15 residues. V was trimmed by 4 bases and J by 7 bases, leaving 19 bases between them. CDR1 and CDR2 (germline): SGHVS, FQNEAQ. The CDR3 region is CASSSQATRWGTQYF. In DNA, the CDR3 is TGTGCCAGCAGCTCTCAGGCGACTAGGTGGGGGACCCAGTACTTC.

The sample holds a few counts of this clone. The CDR3 DNA sequence: TGTGCCAGTAGTACCCGGGACAGGCCCTACGAGCAGTACTTC. Its translation is CASSTRDRPYEQYF. The V call is TRBV19, the J call TRBJ2-7; 8 bases map to TRBD1. The CDR3 length is 14 residues. Germline CDR1 reads LNHDA; CDR2 reads SQIVND (reference sequence). V gave up 4 bases and J gave up 2 bases; unmatched junction bases: 4.

The rearrangement links TRBV9 to TRBJ2-5; possible D gene TRBD2, 5 bases. CDR3 length: 14 residues. The germline V gene has CDR1 SGDLS and CDR2 YYNGEE. V lost 0 bases and J 1 base, leaving 7 bases between the germline ends. CDR3 loop: CASSVGGIQETQYF. The CDR3 DNA is TGTGCCAGCAGCGTAGGAGGGATCCAAGAGACCCAGTACTTC.

The rearrangement joins TRBV28 to TRBJ1-4; 9 positions match TRBD1. V lost 3 bases, J lost 7 bases, and 9 bases stayed unmatched. Looked up from germline, CDR1 is MDHEN and CDR2 is SYDVKM. The CDR3 is 16 amino acids. CDR3 in amino acids: CASSLLPGQGGEKLFF. The CDR3 DNA is TGTGCCAGCAGTTTGTTACCGGGACAGGGAGGTGAAAAACTGTTTTTT.

The chain carries TRBV7-9 and TRBJ2-5, with TRBD1 matching over 7 bases. The V gene end was trimmed by 5 bases and the J gene end by 7 bases; junction bases not matched to a gene: 13. This CDR3 comprises 15 residues. CDR1 is SEHNR and CDR2 is FQNEAQ in the germline V gene (reference sequence). The CDR3 coding sequence is TGTGCCAGCAGCCCACGACAGGGTTTCAGTGGGACCCAGTACTTC. Its protein product is CASSPRQGFSGTQYF.

This clone showed up just a few times. The chain is built from TRBV5-1 and TRBJ2-7, with D unclear. The germline V and J ends were trimmed by 6 bases and 3 bases, with 19 bases remaining between them. CDR1 and CDR2 (germline): SGHRS, YFSETQ. The CDR3 covers 15 residues. The CDR3 coding sequence is TGCGCCAGCAAATACTCTTCCCTAGGCGACTACGAGCAGTACTTC. Amino acid sequence: CASKYSSLGDYEQYF.